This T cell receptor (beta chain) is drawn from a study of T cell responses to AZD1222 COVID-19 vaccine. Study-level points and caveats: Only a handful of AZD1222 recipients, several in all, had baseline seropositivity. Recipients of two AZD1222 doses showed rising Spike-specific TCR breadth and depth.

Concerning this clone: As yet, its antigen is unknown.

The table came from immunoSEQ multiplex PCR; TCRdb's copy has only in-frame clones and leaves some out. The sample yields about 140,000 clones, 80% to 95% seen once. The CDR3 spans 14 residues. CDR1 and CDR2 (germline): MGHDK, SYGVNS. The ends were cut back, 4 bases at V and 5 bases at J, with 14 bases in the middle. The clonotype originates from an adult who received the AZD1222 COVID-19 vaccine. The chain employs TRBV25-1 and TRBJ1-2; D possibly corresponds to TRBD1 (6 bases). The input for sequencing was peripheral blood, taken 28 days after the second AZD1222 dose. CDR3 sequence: CASSGSGGLYGYTF. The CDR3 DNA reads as TGTGCCAGCAGTGGTTCCGGGGGCCTTTATGGCTACACCTTC.